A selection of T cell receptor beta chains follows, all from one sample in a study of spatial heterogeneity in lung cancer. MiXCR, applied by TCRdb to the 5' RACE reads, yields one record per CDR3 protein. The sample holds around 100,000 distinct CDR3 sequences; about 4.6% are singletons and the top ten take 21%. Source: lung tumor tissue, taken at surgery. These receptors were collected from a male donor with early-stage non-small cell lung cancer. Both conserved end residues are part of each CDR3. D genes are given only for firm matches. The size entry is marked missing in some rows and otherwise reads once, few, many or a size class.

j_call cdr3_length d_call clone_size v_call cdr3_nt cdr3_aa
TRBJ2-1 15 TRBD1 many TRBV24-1 TGTGCCACCAGTGGGGGAGACAGGGGGCTGTATGAGCAGTTCTTC CATSGGDRGLYEQFF
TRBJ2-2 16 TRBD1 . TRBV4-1 TGCGCCAGCAGCCAAGGCGACAGGGGTCGCACCGGGGAGCTGTTTTTT CASSQGDRGRTGELFF
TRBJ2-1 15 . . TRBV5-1 TGCGCCAGCAGCTTGGGGGAGAACTCCTACAATGAGCAGTTCTTC CASSLGENSYNEQFF
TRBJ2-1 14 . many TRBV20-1 TGCAGTGCTGGACTTAGGAGGGCATACAATGAGCAGTTCTTC CSAGLRRAYNEQFF
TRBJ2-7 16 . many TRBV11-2 TGTGCCAGCAGCCCTACGCCGTCCCAAACCCCCTACGAGCAGTACTTC CASSPTPSQTPYEQYF
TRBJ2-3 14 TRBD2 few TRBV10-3 TGTGCCATCGGAAGACTAGCGGACACAGATACGCAGTATTTT CAIGRLADTDTQYF
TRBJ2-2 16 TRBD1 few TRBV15 TGTGCCACCAGCAAGACAGGGGACGGGAACACCGGGGAGCTGTTTTTT CATSKTGDGNTGELFF
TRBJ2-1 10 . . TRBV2 TGTGCCAGCACCTACAATGAGCAGTTCTTC CASTYNEQFF
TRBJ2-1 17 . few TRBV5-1 TGCGCCAGCAGCCCCCGTGAGGTTGGGCAGGGTTTCGGGGAGCAGTTCTTC CASSPREVGQGFGEQFF
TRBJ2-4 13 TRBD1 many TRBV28 TGTGCCAGCAGCTTCGACAGGGTAAACATTCAGTACTTC CASSFDRVNIQYF
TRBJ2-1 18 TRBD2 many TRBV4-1 TGCGCCAGCAGCCAAGATCGGGCTAGCGGGCCCTCCTACAATGAGCAGTTCTTC CASSQDRASGPSYNEQFF
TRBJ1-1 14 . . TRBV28 TGTGCCAGCAGTCGCCCCCCGAGCGGTGGATTCGCTTTCTTT CASSRPPSGGFAFF
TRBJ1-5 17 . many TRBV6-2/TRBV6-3 TGTGCCAGCAGTTACGCAGCGGCGGGAACACCCAAGGGGCCCCAGCATTTT CASSYAAAGTPKGPQHF
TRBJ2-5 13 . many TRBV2 TGTGCCAGCAGTGTCGACAAACAAGAGACCCAGTACTTC CASSVDKQETQYF
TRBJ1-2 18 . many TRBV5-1 TGCGCCAGCAGTCAATACAGGGTGGATGTGGATAATCGCTATGGCTACACCTTC CASSQYRVDVDNRYGYTF
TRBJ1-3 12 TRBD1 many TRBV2 TGTGCCAGCCAAATACAGGGGAACACCATATATTTT CASQIQGNTIYF
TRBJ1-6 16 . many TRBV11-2 TGTGCCAGCAGCCGGAGCAGGAGCTCCTATAATTCACCCCTCCACTTT CASSRSRSSYNSPLHF
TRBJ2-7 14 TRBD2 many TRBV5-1 TGCGCCAGCAGCATAGGGACTAGCAGCTACGAGCAGTACTTC CASSIGTSSYEQYF
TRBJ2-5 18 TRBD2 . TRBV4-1 TGCGCCAGCAGCCAAGTCATCCCGGGACTAGCGGGATCTGAGACCCAGTACTTC CASSQVIPGLAGSETQYF
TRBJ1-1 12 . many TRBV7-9 TGTGCCAGCAGTTTAGATCAGGGGTCAGCTTTCTTT CASSLDQGSAFF
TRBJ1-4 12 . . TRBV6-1 TGTGCCAGCAGGGGGGTGGGAGAAAAACTGTTTTTT CASRGVGEKLFF
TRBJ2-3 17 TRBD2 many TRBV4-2 TGTGCCAGCAGCCAAGATCCGACTAGCGGGACCACAGATACGCAGTATTTT CASSQDPTSGTTDTQYF
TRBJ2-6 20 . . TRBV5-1 TGCGCCAGCAGCTTGCCCGGGACTTCCCCGACCCGCTCTGGGGCCAACGTCCTGACTTTC CASSLPGTSPTRSGANVLTF
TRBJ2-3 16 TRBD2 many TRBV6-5 TGTGCCAGCAGTCCGTGGACTAGCGGGATAGGAGATACGCAGTATTTT CASSPWTSGIGDTQYF
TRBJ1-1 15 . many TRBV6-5 TGTGCCAGCAGTTACTCCGGATCTCCGAACACTGAAGCTTTCTTT CASSYSGSPNTEAFF
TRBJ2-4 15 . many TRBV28 TGTGCCAGCAGTCGAGGGACCCTAGCCAAAAACATTCAGTACTTC CASSRGTLAKNIQYF